The present T cell receptor (beta chain) was sequenced within a study of OX40 agonist ivuxolimab in advanced cancers. Study findings and constraints: Partial responders dosed at 0.1-3.0 mg/kg displayed clonal expansion ranking among the lowest.

Trimming pared 6 bases from V and 0 bases from J, leaving 11 bases between. From germline, CDR1 is SGHDN and CDR2 FVKESK. There are 14 residues in the CDR3. Remarks on this clone: Its antigen is still unknown.

Sequenced by immunoSEQ multiplex PCR; TCRdb stores in-frame clones only, minus some. This sample has tens of thousands of clones, with less than 85% found just once. This receptor was taken from an adult with an advanced solid tumor such as melanoma, head and neck, liver or kidney cancer. This chain uses TRBV14 with TRBJ2-5; perhaps TRBD2 as D (5 bases). The specimen was CD4+ or CD8+ T cells sorted from blood, collected in a trial of the OX40 agonist ivuxolimab. The CDR3 is CASRRGGYQETQYF. The CDR3 DNA reads as TGTGCCAGCAGAAGAGGCGGGTACCAAGAGACCCAGTACTTC. Using reference TRBV14 and TRBJ2-5 for the parts outside the CDR3, the full variable domain is EAGVTQFPSHSVIEKGQTVTLRCDPISGHDNLYWYRRVMGKEIKFLLHFVKESKQDESGMPNNRFLAERTGGTYSTLKVQPAELEDSGVYFCASRRGGYQETQYFGPGTRLLVL.